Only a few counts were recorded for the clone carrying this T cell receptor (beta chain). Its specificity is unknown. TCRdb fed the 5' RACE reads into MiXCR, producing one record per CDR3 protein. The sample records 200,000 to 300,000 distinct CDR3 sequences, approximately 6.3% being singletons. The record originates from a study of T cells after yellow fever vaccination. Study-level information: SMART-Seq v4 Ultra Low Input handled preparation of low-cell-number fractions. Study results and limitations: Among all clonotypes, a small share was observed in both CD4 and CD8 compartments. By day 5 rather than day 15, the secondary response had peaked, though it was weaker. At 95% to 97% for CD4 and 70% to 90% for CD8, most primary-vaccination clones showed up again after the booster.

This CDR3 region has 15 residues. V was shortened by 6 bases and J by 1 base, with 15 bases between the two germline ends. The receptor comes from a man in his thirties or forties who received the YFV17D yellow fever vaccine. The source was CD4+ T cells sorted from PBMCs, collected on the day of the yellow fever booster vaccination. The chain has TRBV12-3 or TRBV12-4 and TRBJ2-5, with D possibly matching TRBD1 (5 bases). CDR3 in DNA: TGTGCCAGCAGCCTCCAGGGTAAGGGCCAAGAGACCCAGTACTTC. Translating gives CASSLQGKGQETQYF.